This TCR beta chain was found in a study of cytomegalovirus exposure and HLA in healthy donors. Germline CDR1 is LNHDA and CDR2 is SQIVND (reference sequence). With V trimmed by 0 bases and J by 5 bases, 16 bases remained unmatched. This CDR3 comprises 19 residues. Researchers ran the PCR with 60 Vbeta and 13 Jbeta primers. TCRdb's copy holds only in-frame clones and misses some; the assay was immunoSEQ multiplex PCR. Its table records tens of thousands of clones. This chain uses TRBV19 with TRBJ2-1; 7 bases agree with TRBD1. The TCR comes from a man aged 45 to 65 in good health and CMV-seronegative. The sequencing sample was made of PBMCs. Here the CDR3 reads CASSIDIWRARGKHNEQFF. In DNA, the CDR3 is TGTGCCAGTAGTATAGATATATGGAGAGCCAGGGGGAAGCACAATGAGCAGTTCTTC.